This passage covers 24 T cell receptor beta chains from one sample sequenced in a study of human T cells and chemical hapten exposure. TCRdb used MiXCR to reprocess the RACE reads, holding one entry per CDR3 protein. The sample shows approximately 80,000 distinct CDR3 sequences, about 10% of them seen only once. Described time point: patch test 1, 2 weeks after DPC sensitization. Treatment of the sample: therapeutic diphenylcyclopropenone sensitization with weekly scalp DPC. The sample was whole blood, taken in connection with sensitization to the hapten diphenylcyclopropenone (DPC). Every receptor here comes from a woman in her 50s with alopecia areata. Some clones in this sample may be carry-over from other donors' samples.

In this sample, this clonotype turned up many times. The chain uses TRBV7-2 and TRBJ2-5; 9 nucleotides line up with TRBD2. The CDR3 contains 14 residues. Looked up from germline, CDR1 is SGHTA and CDR2 is FQGNSA. V was pared by 1 base and J by 3 bases, with 0 bases of the junction left unmatched. CDR3 amino acids: CASSLVAGEETQYF. CDR3 DNA: TGTGCCAGCAGCTTAGTAGCGGGGGAAGAGACCCAGTACTTC.

The chain combines TRBV28 with TRBJ1-1; D ambiguous. The germline V gene has CDR1 MDHEN and CDR2 SYDVKM. The CDR3 contains 10 residues. V was trimmed by 5 bases and J by 8 bases, leaving 6 bases between them. The CDR3 reads CASSRWEAFF. CDR3 DNA sequence: TGTGCCAGCAGTCGTTGGGAAGCTTTCTTT.

The V and J genes are TRBV2 and TRBJ1-3; D may be TRBD1 (6 bases). The length of the CDR3 is 16 residues. Trimming removed 10 bases from V and 0 bases from J, with 19 bases in between. Germline assignment: CDR1 SNHLY and CDR2 FYNNEI. CDR3 loop: CATSRDIWSSGNTIYF. The CDR3 region has the DNA TGTGCCACGTCCCGGGACATATGGAGCTCTGGAAACACCATATATTTT.

There are many counts of this clonotype. The rearrangement links TRBV20-1 to TRBJ2-1, with D possibly being TRBD2 (6 bases). Germline V lookup: CDR1 DFQATT, CDR2 SNEGSKA (reference sequence). The germline V and J ends were trimmed by 2 bases and 2 bases, with 13 bases remaining between them. The CDR3 covers 15 residues. In DNA, the CDR3 is TGCAGTGCTAGACCGCGGGACGAGCCCTACAATGAGCAGTTCTTC. Its translation is CSARPRDEPYNEQFF.

V usage is TRBV7-2 and J usage is TRBJ2-3; 9 nucleotides align to TRBD1. The length of the CDR3 is 14 residues. The V gene end was trimmed by 3 bases and the J gene end by 6 bases; junction bases not matched to a gene: 4. CDR1 SGHTA and CDR2 FQGNSA come from the germline V gene. DNA for the CDR3: TGTGCCAGCAGCTTCGACAGGGGGAGGGATACGCAGTATTTT. It is translated as CASSFDRGRDTQYF.

The rearrangement joins TRBV4-3 to TRBJ1-3; the D gene is possibly TRBD1 (5 bases). CDR3 length: 16 residues. The V end was cut by 0 bases, the J end by 6 bases, with 15 bases between. From germline, CDR1 is LGHNA and CDR2 YSLEER. CDR3 protein: CASSQDSAGPENTIYF. The CDR3 region has the DNA TGCGCCAGCAGCCAAGATTCAGCAGGGCCAGAAAACACCATATATTTT.

V and J are TRBV28 and TRBJ1-6; TRBD1 matches 8 bases. This CDR3 contains 15 residues. Germline values: CDR1 MDHEN, CDR2 SYDVKM. V lost 5 bases to trimming and J lost 6 bases; unmatched junction nucleotides: 6. CDR3 sequence (DNA): TGTGCCAGCAGTCTAACAGGGGGGAGTAATTCACCCCTCCACTTT. It translates to CASSLTGGSNSPLHF.

This clonotype was observed many times. The gene calls are TRBV29-1 and TRBJ2-5; TRBD1 agrees at 8 bases. CDR1 and CDR2 (germline): SQVTM, ANQGSEA. Losses at the gene ends were 6 bases for V and 4 bases for J; bases not matched to a gene: 13. The CDR3 covers 15 residues. The CDR3 DNA reads TGCAGCGTGGGGACAGGCACAGGGGGTACAGAGACCCAGTACTTC. Residues: CSVGTGTGGTETQYF.

This clonotype was observed many times. The rearrangement joins TRBV12-3 or TRBV12-4 to TRBJ2-4; 9 nucleotides match TRBD1. The V segment lost 4 bases and the J segment 4 bases; nucleotides outside the gene matches: 8. This CDR3 is 16 amino acids long. This CDR3 is CASSSTGGEGKNIQYF. As DNA, the CDR3 is TGTGCCAGCAGTTCTACAGGGGGCGAGGGGAAAAACATTCAGTACTTC.

The chain uses TRBV7-2 and TRBJ1-1; no reliable D call. In germline, CDR1 is SGHTA, CDR2 FQGNSA. This CDR3 is 11 amino acids long. The V and J ends lost 8 bases and 5 bases respectively, with 9 bases between them. This chain's CDR3 is CASQVITEAFF. In DNA form, the CDR3 reads TGTGCCAGCCAGGTGATTACTGAAGCTTTCTTT.

The CDR3 reads CSATGGTGQPQHF. In DNA, the CDR3 is TGCAGTGCTACAGGGGGTACGGGTCAGCCCCAGCATTTT. The rearrangement joins TRBV20-1 to TRBJ1-5, with 7 positions matching TRBD1. J was trimmed by 6 bases and V by 4 bases; bases with no gene match: 6. Looked up from germline, CDR1 is DFQATT and CDR2 is SNEGSKA (reference sequence). This CDR3 contains 13 residues.

This clonotype was observed at least ten times. The genes are TRBV7-2 and TRBJ1-4; TRBD1 is a possible D gene (5 bases). The CDR3 consists of 14 residues. With 7 bases removed from V and 8 bases from J, the gap between germline ends came to 17 bases. CDR1 is SGHTA, CDR2 FQGNSA, per germline. DNA for the CDR3: TGTGCCAGCACCACATGGGGGATCCCGGAAAAACTGTTTTTT. Translated: CASTTWGIPEKLFF.

This clonotype occurred a few times. The chain uses TRBV20-1 and TRBJ1-4; 9 positions agree with TRBD1. In germline, CDR1 is DFQATT, CDR2 SNEGSKA (reference sequence). The V segment lost 3 bases and the J segment 8 bases; nucleotides outside the gene matches: 7. There are 14 residues in the CDR3. The chain's CDR3 is CSARGTGLREKLFF. CDR3 bases: TGCAGTGCTAGGGGGACAGGGTTACGGGAAAAACTGTTTTTT.

This clonotype has more than one count but fewer than ten. The genes are TRBV18 and TRBJ1-5; D is undetermined. Trimming pared 3 bases from V and 1 base from J, leaving 10 bases between. Germline loops: CDR1 KGHSH, CDR2 LQKENI. CDR3 length equals 15 residues. CDR3: CASSPGGQSNQPQHF. The CDR3 DNA follows: TGTGCCAGCTCACCTGGAGGGCAAAGCAATCAGCCCCAGCATTTT. The full variable domain, rest sourced from reference TRBV18 and TRBJ1-5, is NAGVMQNPRHLVRRRGQEARLRCSPMKGHSHVYWYRQLPEEGLKFMVYLQKENIIDESGMPKERFSAEFPKEGPSILRIQQVVRGDSAAYFCASSPGGQSNQPQHFGDGTRLSIL.

This clonotype was seen more than once but under ten times. The genes are TRBV3-1 and TRBJ1-1; tentatively, D is TRBD1 (5 bases). Germline assignment: CDR1 LGHDT and CDR2 YNNKEL (reference sequence). Trimming removed 7 bases from V and 2 bases from J, with 8 bases in between. This CDR3 has 12 residues. This CDR3 reads CASIGENTEAFF. As DNA, the CDR3 is TGTGCCAGCATAGGGGAAAACACTGAAGCTTTCTTT.

The V gene is TRBV7-6, the J gene TRBJ2-7; D not certain. The germline V gene encodes CDR1 SGHVS and CDR2 FNYEAQ. Between the trimmed V and J ends, which lost 8 bases and 3 bases, there was a span of 14 bases. The CDR3 is 13 residues long. The CDR3 sequence is CASAPVGRYEQYF. CDR3 nucleotide sequence: TGTGCCAGCGCCCCCGTAGGTCGCTACGAGCAGTACTTC.

For this clonotype: A much more abundant neighbour one base away suggests this may be a read error. The rearrangement joins TRBV27 to TRBJ2-7; 9 bases are shared with TRBD2. This CDR3 has 15 amino acids. CDR1 is MNHEY and CDR2 is SMNVEV in the germline V gene (reference sequence). The V gene end was trimmed by 2 bases and the J gene end by 6 bases; junction bases not matched to a gene: 8. The CDR3 region is CASSLGSGRTSEQYF. The CDR3 region has the DNA TGTGCCAGCAGTTTAGGCAGCGGGAGGACCTCCGAGCAGTACTTC.

This clonotype was found many times. The chain combines TRBV11-2 with TRBJ1-1; D possibly corresponds to TRBD1 (6 bases). Trimming shortened V by 1 base and J by 5 bases, and 14 bases separated the two germline ends. The CDR3 spans 15 residues. Per the germline V gene, CDR1 is SGHAT and CDR2 is FQNNGV. CDR3 sequence reads: CASSLGWTEFTEAFF. As DNA, the CDR3 is TGTGCCAGCAGCTTAGGGTGGACAGAGTTTACTGAAGCTTTCTTT.

The chain uses TRBV6-6 and TRBJ2-5, with 13 bases that match TRBD2. This CDR3 region has 15 residues. Germline V gene lookup returns CDR1 MNHNY and CDR2 SVGAGI (reference sequence). V lost 7 bases, J lost 5 bases, and 7 bases stayed unmatched. CDR3 sequence: CASKGTSGVLETQYF. The CDR3 DNA sequence: TGTGCCAGCAAAGGGACTAGCGGGGTTCTGGAGACCCAGTACTTC.

This clonotype was seen many times. The chain is built from TRBV11-2 and TRBJ2-3, with D tentatively TRBD2 (6 bases). Germline lookup yields CDR1 SGHAT and CDR2 FQNNGV. The CDR3 is made up of 17 amino acids. Deletions cut 0 bases from V and 0 bases from J, with 13 bases between. CDR3 region: CASSLDGSGPSTDTQYF. DNA for the CDR3: TGTGCCAGCAGCTTAGATGGAAGCGGGCCTAGCACAGATACGCAGTATTTT.

The rearrangement links TRBV12-3 or TRBV12-4 to TRBJ1-1; D is ambiguous. V gave up 6 bases and J gave up 1 base, with 9 bases separating them. The CDR3 spans 13 residues. CDR3: CASRRDGNTEAFF. CDR3 nucleotides: TGTGCCAGCAGACGCGACGGGAACACTGAAGCTTTCTTT.

This chain joins TRBV28 and TRBJ1-3; 7 nucleotides line up with TRBD1. The V segment lost 6 bases and the J segment 9 bases; nucleotides outside the gene matches: 11. The length of the CDR3 is 14 residues. Germline CDR1 reads MDHEN; CDR2 reads SYDVKM. CDR3 nucleotides: TGTGCCAGCAGCCCCAGGGGGGACGTGGCCACCATATATTTT. This translates into CASSPRGDVATIYF.

The V gene is TRBV2, the J gene TRBJ1-1; D gene ambiguous. The CDR3 is made up of 13 amino acids. V lost 4 bases and J lost 4, with 10 bases in between. Germline CDR1 is SNHLY and CDR2 is FYNNEI. The CDR3 DNA reads as TGTGCCAGCAGTGTGGGTTATGGCACTGAAGCTTTCTTT. Protein: CASSVGYGTEAFF.

With respect to this clonotype: At one end, the junction sequence differs from germline, possibly due to a read error. This chain joins TRBV10-2 and TRBJ2-1; D is uncertain. The CDR3 has 13 amino acids. Germline V gene lookup returns CDR1 WSHSY and CDR2 SAAADI. CDR3 nucleotides: TGCGCCAGCAGGGCCGGCGGTTACAATGTGCAGTTCTTC. Translating it yields CASRAGGYNVQFF.